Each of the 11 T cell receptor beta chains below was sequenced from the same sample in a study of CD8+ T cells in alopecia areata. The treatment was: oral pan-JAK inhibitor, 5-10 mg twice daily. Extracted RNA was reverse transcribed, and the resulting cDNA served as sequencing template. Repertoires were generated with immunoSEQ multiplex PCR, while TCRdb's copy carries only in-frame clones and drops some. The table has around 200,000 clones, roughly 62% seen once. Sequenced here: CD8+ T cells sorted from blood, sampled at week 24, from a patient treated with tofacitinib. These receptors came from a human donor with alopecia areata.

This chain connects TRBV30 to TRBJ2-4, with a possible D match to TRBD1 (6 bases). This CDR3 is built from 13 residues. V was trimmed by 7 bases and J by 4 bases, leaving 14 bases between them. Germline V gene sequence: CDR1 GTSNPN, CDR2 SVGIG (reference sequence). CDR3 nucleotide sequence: TGTGCCTCTGGAGACGGACAGAAAAACATTCAGTACTTC. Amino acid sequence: CASGDGQKNIQYF.

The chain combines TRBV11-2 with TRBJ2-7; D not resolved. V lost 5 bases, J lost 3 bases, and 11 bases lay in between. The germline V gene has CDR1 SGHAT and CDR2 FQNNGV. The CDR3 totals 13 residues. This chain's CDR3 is CASSQATNYEQYF. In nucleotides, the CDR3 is TGTGCCAGCAGCCAAGCTACCAACTACGAGCAGTACTTC. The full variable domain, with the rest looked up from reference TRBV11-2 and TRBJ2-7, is EAGVAQSPRYKIIEKRQSVAFWCNPISGHATLYWYQQILGQGPKLLIQFQNNGVVDDSQLPKDRFSAERLKGVDSTLKIQPAKLEDSAVYLCASSQATNYEQYFGPGTRLTVT.

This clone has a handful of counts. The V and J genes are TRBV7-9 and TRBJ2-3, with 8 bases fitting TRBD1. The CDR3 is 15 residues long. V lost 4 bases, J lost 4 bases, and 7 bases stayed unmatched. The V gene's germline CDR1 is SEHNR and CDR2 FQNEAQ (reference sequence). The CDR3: CASSSSDRAADTQYF. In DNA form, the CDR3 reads TGTGCCAGCAGCTCCTCGGACAGGGCCGCAGATACGCAGTATTTT.

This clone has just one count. The CDR3 nucleotides read TGTGCTAGTGGTTTGCCCGACAATGAGCAGTTCTTC. Translated: CASGLPDNEQFF. V and J are TRBV12-5 and TRBJ2-1; D gene ambiguous. Germline loops: CDR1 LGHNT, CDR2 FRNRAP. The V end lost 2 bases, the J end lost 5 bases, and 4 bases lay between the germline ends. The CDR3 length is 12 residues.

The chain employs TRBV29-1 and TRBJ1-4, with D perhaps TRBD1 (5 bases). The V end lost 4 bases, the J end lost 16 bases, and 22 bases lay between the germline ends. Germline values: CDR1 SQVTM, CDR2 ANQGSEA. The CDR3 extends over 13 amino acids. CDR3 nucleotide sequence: TGCAGCGTTGTGGTCGGCGGGGGACGGGATCAGTTTTTT. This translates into CSVVVGGGRDQFF.

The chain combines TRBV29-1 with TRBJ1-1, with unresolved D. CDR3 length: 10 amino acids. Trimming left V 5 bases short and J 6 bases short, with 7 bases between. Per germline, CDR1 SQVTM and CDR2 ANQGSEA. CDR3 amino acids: CSVRVPEAFF. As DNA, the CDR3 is TGCAGCGTTCGGGTCCCTGAAGCTTTCTTT.

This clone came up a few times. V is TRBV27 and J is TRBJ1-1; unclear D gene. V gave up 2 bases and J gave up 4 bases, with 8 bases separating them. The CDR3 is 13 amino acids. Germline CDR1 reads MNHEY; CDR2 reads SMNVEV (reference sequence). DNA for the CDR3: TGTGCCAGCAGTTTAGGTGGGAGCACTGAAGCTTTCTTT. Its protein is CASSLGGSTEAFF.

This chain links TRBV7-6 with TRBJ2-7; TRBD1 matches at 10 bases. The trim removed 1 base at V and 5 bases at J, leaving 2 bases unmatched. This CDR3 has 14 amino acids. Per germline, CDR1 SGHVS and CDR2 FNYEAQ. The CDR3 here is CASSLGQGADEQYF. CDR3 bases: TGTGCCAGCAGCTTAGGACAGGGGGCAGACGAGCAGTACTTC.

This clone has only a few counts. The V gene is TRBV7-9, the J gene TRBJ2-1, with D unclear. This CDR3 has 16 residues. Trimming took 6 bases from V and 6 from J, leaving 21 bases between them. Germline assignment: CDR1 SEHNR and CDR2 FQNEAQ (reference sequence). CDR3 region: CASSQSDALKGNEQFF. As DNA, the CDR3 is TGTGCCAGCAGTCAATCGGACGCACTCAAGGGCAATGAGCAGTTCTTC.

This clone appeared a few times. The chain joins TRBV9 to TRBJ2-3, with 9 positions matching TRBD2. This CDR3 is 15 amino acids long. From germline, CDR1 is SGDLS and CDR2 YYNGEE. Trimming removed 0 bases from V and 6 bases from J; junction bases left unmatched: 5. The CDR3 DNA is TGTGCCAGCAGCGTAGGTCGCGGGGGGGCCGATACGCAGTATTTT. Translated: CASSVGRGGADTQYF.

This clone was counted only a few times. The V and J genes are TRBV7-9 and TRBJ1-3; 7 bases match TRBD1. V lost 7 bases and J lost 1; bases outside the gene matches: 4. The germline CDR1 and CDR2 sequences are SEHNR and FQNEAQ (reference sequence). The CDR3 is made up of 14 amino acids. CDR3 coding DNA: TGTGCCAGCAACAGGGGAGGGTCTGGAAACACCATATATTTT. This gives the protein CASNRGGSGNTIYF.